The clone carrying this T cell receptor beta chain occurred a few times. Sequencing used immunoSEQ multiplex PCR; TCRdb keeps in-frame clones, though not all of them. The table records 11,000 to 15,000 clones, about a third of them present only once. These data come from a study of graft-versus-host responses after intestinal transplantation. On the study more broadly: Those transplanted obtained multivisceral, liver-intestinal, or isolated intestinal grafts. Induction with anti-thymocyte globulin, then tacrolimus and steroids for roughly three years, was given to all recipients. Findings and caveats of the study: Some GvH clones appeared in ileal mucosa or blood before recipient bone marrow.

Irradiated, violet-dye-labeled stimulators (around 200,000) were plated alongside around 200,000 CFSE-labeled responders. After mixed lymphocyte reaction, dividing CD4+ and CD8+ responder T cells were sorted. There are 11 residues in the CDR3. The V gene lost 3 bases and the J gene lost 0 bases, with 2 bases spanning the gap. Germline loops: CDR1 SQVTM, CDR2 ANQGSEA. The rearrangement links TRBV29-1 to TRBJ1-1; no clear D. This clonotype was obtained from a human patient who received an intestinal transplant. The sequencing used alloreactive CD8+ T cells from a mixed lymphocyte reaction culture, collected before intestinal transplant. Documented subset: CFSE-low proliferating T cells sorted from roughly six-day pre-transplant mixed lymphocyte reaction (GvH or HvG direction). In DNA, the CDR3 is TGCAGCGTTGAGGTGAACACTGAAGCTTTCTTT. It translates to CSVEVNTEAFF.